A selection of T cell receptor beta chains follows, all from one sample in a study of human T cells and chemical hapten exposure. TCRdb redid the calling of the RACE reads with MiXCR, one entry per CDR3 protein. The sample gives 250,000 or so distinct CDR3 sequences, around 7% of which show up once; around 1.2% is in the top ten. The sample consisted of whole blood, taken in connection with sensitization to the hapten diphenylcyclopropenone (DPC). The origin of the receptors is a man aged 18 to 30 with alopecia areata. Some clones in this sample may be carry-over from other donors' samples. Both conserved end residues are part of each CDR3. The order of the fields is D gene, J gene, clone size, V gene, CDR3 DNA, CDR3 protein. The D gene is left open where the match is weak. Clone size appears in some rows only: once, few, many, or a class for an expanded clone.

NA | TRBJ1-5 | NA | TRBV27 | TGTGCCAGCAGTCTATGGGGACACCGGTTTAGCAATCAGCCCCAGCATTTT | CASSLWGHRFSNQPQHF
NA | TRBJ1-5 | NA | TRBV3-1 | TGTGCCAGCAGCCAAGAAGTTGGAAGCAATCAGCCCCAGCATTTT | CASSQEVGSNQPQHF
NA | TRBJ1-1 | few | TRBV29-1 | TGCAGCGTTGAATTGGCTGAAGCTTTCTTT | CSVELAEAFF
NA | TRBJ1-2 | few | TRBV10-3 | TGTGCCATCAGTGAGTCGACAGTTACTGGGTCTAACTATGGCTACACCTTC | CAISESTVTGSNYGYTF
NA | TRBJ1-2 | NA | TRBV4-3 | TGCGCCAGCAGCCATAGAGGCATCTACTATGGCTACACCTTC | CASSHRGIYYGYTF
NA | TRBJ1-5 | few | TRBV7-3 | TGTGCCAGCAGCTCTAACGGGGATCAGCCCCAGCATTTT | CASSSNGDQPQHF
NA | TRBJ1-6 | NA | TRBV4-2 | TGTGCCAGCAGCCCAGACTGGGCAGGGGATTCACCCCTCCACTTT | CASSPDWAGDSPLHF
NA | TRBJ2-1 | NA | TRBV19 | TGTGCCAGTAGTATAGAATTAGGCGGCTATGAGCAGTTCTTC | CASSIELGGYEQFF
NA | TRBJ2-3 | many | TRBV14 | TGTGCCAGCAGCCAAGAGCTAGCAGATACGCAGTATTTT | CASSQELADTQYF
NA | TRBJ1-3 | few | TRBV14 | TGTGCCAGCAGCCAAGATTGGGACAAGGGACCTGGAAACACCATATATTTT | CASSQDWDKGPGNTIYF
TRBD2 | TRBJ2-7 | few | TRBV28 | TGTGCCAGCAGTTTATGGCTAGCGGACTCCTACGAGCAGTACTTC | CASSLWLADSYEQYF
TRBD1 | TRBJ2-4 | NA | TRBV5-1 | TGCGCCAGCAGCTCCTCCGGGACAGGGGAGGTGGTGGCGTTGTACTTC | CASSSSGTGEVVALYF
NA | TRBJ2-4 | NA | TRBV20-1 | TGCAGTGCTAGAGGTCTGGGTCGAGCCAAAAACATTCAGTACTTC | CSARGLGRAKNIQYF
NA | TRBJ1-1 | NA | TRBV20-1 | TGCAGTGCTATTCGTCAAGGGGGCACTGAAGCTTTCTTT | CSAIRQGGTEAFF